Listed below are T cell receptor beta chains from one sample, sequenced in a study of blood T cell repertoires in COVID-19. The method was immunoSEQ multiplex PCR; TCRdb's version includes in-frame clones alone and lacks a portion of them. The data hold around 270,000 clones, with roughly 88% observed a single time. Sequencing was done on a sample of peripheral blood. These receptors came from a human donor with COVID-19, enrolled during active disease. The donor label of this sample is uncertain. CDR3s include the opening cysteine and the closing phenylalanine or tryptophan. The D gene is left open where the match is weak. For some rows the clone size is stated as once, few or many, or as a class when expanded; others skip it.

v_gene: TRBV30
j_gene: TRBJ1-2
d_gene: -
len: 12
abundance: once
CDR3nt: TGTGCCTGGGGCGTTGGCGGATCTGGCTACACCTTC
CDR3aa: CAWGVGGSGYTF

v_gene: TRBV5-1
j_gene: TRBJ2-1
d_gene: -
len: 14
abundance: -
CDR3nt: TGCGCCAGCAAGGCTAATACAGGAGTTCACGAGCAGTTCTTC
CDR3aa: CASKANTGVHEQFF

v_gene: TRBV6-2/TRBV6-3
j_gene: TRBJ2-2
d_gene: -
len: 16
abundance: -
CDR3nt: TGTGCCAGCAGTTACCCCATCGACAGGTCCACCGGGGAGCTGTTTTTT
CDR3aa: CASSYPIDRSTGELFF

v_gene: TRBV11-2
j_gene: TRBJ2-3
d_gene: -
len: 15
abundance: -
CDR3nt: TGTGCCAGCAGTACAAATCCTGGGCAAAGAGATACGCAGTATTTT
CDR3aa: CASSTNPGQRDTQYF

v_gene: TRBV29-1
j_gene: TRBJ2-1
d_gene: TRBD2
len: 17
abundance: -
CDR3nt: TGCAGCGTTGAAGGAGGCCTAGCGGGAGGGGCCTACAATGAGCAGTTCTTC
CDR3aa: CSVEGGLAGGAYNEQFF

v_gene: TRBV19
j_gene: TRBJ2-3
d_gene: -
len: 13
abundance: -
CDR3nt: TGTGCCAGTAGTATCCAGGGCACAGATACGCAGTATTTT
CDR3aa: CASSIQGTDTQYF

v_gene: TRBV5-1
j_gene: TRBJ1-6
d_gene: TRBD1
len: 16
abundance: -
CDR3nt: TGCGCCAGCAGCTTGAGTTGGGGACAGGGAGATTCACCCCTCCACTTT
CDR3aa: CASSLSWGQGDSPLHF

v_gene: TRBV6-5
j_gene: TRBJ1-4
d_gene: -
len: 14
abundance: -
CDR3nt: TGTGCCAGCAGTCCCCGGGGGACTCTTGAAAAACTGTTTTTT
CDR3aa: CASSPRGTLEKLFF

v_gene: TRBV19
j_gene: TRBJ2-3
d_gene: TRBD2
len: 15
abundance: -
CDR3nt: TGTGCCAGTAGTATAGCGGGAGGGACCACAGATACGCAGTATTTT
CDR3aa: CASSIAGGTTDTQYF

v_gene: TRBV11-3
j_gene: TRBJ2-3
d_gene: -
len: 15
abundance: -
CDR3nt: TGTGCCAGCAGCCAAGATGGAGGACGCACAGATACGCAGTATTTT
CDR3aa: CASSQDGGRTDTQYF

v_gene: TRBV28
j_gene: TRBJ1-6
d_gene: TRBD1
len: 14
abundance: -
CDR3nt: TGTGCCAGCAGCCCCGACAGGGGGAATTCACCCCTCCACTTT
CDR3aa: CASSPDRGNSPLHF

v_gene: TRBV9
j_gene: TRBJ2-1
d_gene: TRBD2
len: 16
abundance: -
CDR3nt: TGTGCCAGCAGCGTAGAAAGCCTAGCGGGAGTAGGTGAGCAGTTCTTC
CDR3aa: CASSVESLAGVGEQFF

v_gene: TRBV29-1
j_gene: TRBJ1-5
d_gene: -
len: 12
abundance: -
CDR3nt: TGCAGCGTTCTCGACAGAGGTCAGCCCCAGCATTTT
CDR3aa: CSVLDRGQPQHF

v_gene: TRBV6-5
j_gene: TRBJ1-5
d_gene: -
len: 16
abundance: few
CDR3nt: TGTGCCAGCAGTTACGGGGGAGGGGAGTCCAATCAGCCCCAGCATTTT
CDR3aa: CASSYGGGESNQPQHF

v_gene: TRBV28
j_gene: TRBJ2-7
d_gene: TRBD1
len: 15
abundance: -
CDR3nt: TGTGCCAGCAGTATACTACAGGGGACCCCCTACGAGCAGTACTTC
CDR3aa: CASSILQGTPYEQYF

v_gene: TRBV30
j_gene: TRBJ2-7
d_gene: TRBD2
len: 13
abundance: -
CDR3nt: TGTGCCTGGAGCGGACTAGCGGGCTACGAGCAGTACTTC
CDR3aa: CAWSGLAGYEQYF

v_gene: TRBV19
j_gene: TRBJ2-2
d_gene: TRBD2
len: 14
abundance: -
CDR3nt: TGTGCCAGTAGTAGGGGACTAGCGCCCGGGGAGCTGTTTTTT
CDR3aa: CASSRGLAPGELFF

v_gene: TRBV7-2
j_gene: TRBJ2-3
d_gene: -
len: 15
abundance: -
CDR3nt: TGTGCCAGCAGCCAGACCAGGGGTGGAACAGATACGCAGTATTTT
CDR3aa: CASSQTRGGTDTQYF

v_gene: TRBV29-1
j_gene: TRBJ2-7
d_gene: -
len: 13
abundance: -
CDR3nt: TGCAGCGTTGAGGGTGGAGTTAGCAACGAGCAGTACTTC
CDR3aa: CSVEGGVSNEQYF

v_gene: TRBV3-1/TRBV3-2
j_gene: TRBJ1-2
d_gene: -
len: 15
abundance: -
CDR3nt: TGTGCCAGCAGCCAAGTCGCAGATACTAACTATGGCTACACCTTC
CDR3aa: CASSQVADTNYGYTF

v_gene: TRBV6-1
j_gene: TRBJ2-1
d_gene: -
len: 12
abundance: -
CDR3nt: TGTGCCAGCAGTGAATGGTCGGATGAGCAGTTCTTC
CDR3aa: CASSEWSDEQFF

v_gene: TRBV27
j_gene: TRBJ2-3
d_gene: TRBD2
len: 15
abundance: -
CDR3nt: TGTGCCAGCATCAGAGCGGGAGGCCTCACCAATACGCAGTATTTT
CDR3aa: CASIRAGGLTNTQYF

v_gene: TRBV5-6
j_gene: TRBJ2-5
d_gene: -
len: 15
abundance: -
CDR3nt: TGTGCCAGCAGCTTGGGGAGGACTTCCAAGAAGACCCAGTACTTC
CDR3aa: CASSLGRTSKKTQYF

v_gene: TRBV28
j_gene: TRBJ2-3
d_gene: -
len: 15
abundance: -
CDR3nt: TGTGCCAGCAGTTTAAATGGACTAAGTACAGATACGCAGTATTTT
CDR3aa: CASSLNGLSTDTQYF

v_gene: TRBV6-5
j_gene: TRBJ2-5
d_gene: TRBD2
len: 14
abundance: -
CDR3nt: TGTGCCAGCAGTCAACTAGCGGGCGGGGAGACCCAGTACTTC
CDR3aa: CASSQLAGGETQYF

v_gene: TRBV7-2
j_gene: TRBJ1-4
d_gene: -
len: 17
abundance: -
CDR3nt: TGTGCCAGCAGCCCAACCCTCATCGACAGGCGGGATGAAAAACTGTTTTTT
CDR3aa: CASSPTLIDRRDEKLFF

v_gene: TRBV28
j_gene: TRBJ1-4
d_gene: -
len: 16
abundance: few
CDR3nt: TGTGCCAGCAGTCCTACAGGCTCAGTTTCTAATGAAAAACTGTTTTTT
CDR3aa: CASSPTGSVSNEKLFF

v_gene: TRBV6-5
j_gene: TRBJ2-2
d_gene: -
len: 15
abundance: -
CDR3nt: TGTGCCAGCAATCCCACAGGACATGAGGCCGGGGAGCTGTTTTTT
CDR3aa: CASNPTGHEAGELFF

v_gene: TRBV6-5
j_gene: TRBJ2-1
d_gene: TRBD2
len: 14
abundance: once
CDR3nt: TGTGCCAGCATGGGAGGGCGGACCTACAATGAGCAGTTCTTC
CDR3aa: CASMGGRTYNEQFF

v_gene: TRBV19
j_gene: TRBJ1-2
d_gene: TRBD1
len: 13
abundance: few
CDR3nt: TGTGCCAGTAGTCGACAGGGGGACTATGGCTACACCTTC
CDR3aa: CASSRQGDYGYTF

v_gene: TRBV19
j_gene: TRBJ2-5
d_gene: -
len: 16
abundance: -
CDR3nt: TGTGCCAGTAGTATAGTGGGTGGGAACCCAGGGGAGACCCAGTACTTC
CDR3aa: CASSIVGGNPGETQYF

v_gene: TRBV19
j_gene: TRBJ2-1
d_gene: TRBD2
len: 15
abundance: -
CDR3nt: TGTGCCAGTAGTATAAGACTAGCGGGAAACAATGAGCAGTTCTTC
CDR3aa: CASSIRLAGNNEQFF

v_gene: TRBV5-1
j_gene: TRBJ2-5
d_gene: -
len: 13
abundance: -
CDR3nt: TGCGCCAGCAGCTTGGATAGTGTGGAGACCCAGTACTTC
CDR3aa: CASSLDSVETQYF

v_gene: TRBV10-2
j_gene: TRBJ2-7
d_gene: TRBD2
len: 15
abundance: -
CDR3nt: TGCGCCAGCAACTCTGCTGGCGGGAGCTCCCACGAGCAGTACTTC
CDR3aa: CASNSAGGSSHEQYF

v_gene: TRBV29-1
j_gene: TRBJ2-5
d_gene: TRBD2
len: 15
abundance: -
CDR3nt: TGCAGCGTTGGGAGACTAGCGGGCCCCGGGGAGACCCAGTACTTC
CDR3aa: CSVGRLAGPGETQYF

v_gene: TRBV5-6
j_gene: TRBJ1-5
d_gene: TRBD1
len: 16
abundance: -
CDR3nt: TGTGCCAGCAGCCTGCGGACAGGATTTAGCAATCAGCCCCAGCATTTT
CDR3aa: CASSLRTGFSNQPQHF

v_gene: TRBV5-6
j_gene: TRBJ1-3
d_gene: -
len: 19
abundance: -
CDR3nt: TGTGCCAGCAGCTTGGAGGCCCAAGACAGGCTAAACTCTGGAAACACCATATATTTT
CDR3aa: CASSLEAQDRLNSGNTIYF

v_gene: TRBV7-3
j_gene: TRBJ1-1
d_gene: -
len: 13
abundance: -
CDR3nt: TGTGCCAGCAGCACAACAGTGAACACTGAAGCTTTCTTT
CDR3aa: CASSTTVNTEAFF

v_gene: TRBV19
j_gene: TRBJ1-1
d_gene: -
len: 14
abundance: -
CDR3nt: TGTGCCAGTAGCCCCGTGACAGGGAACACTGAAGCTTTCTTT
CDR3aa: CASSPVTGNTEAFF

v_gene: TRBV12-3/TRBV12-4
j_gene: TRBJ1-2
d_gene: -
len: 12
abundance: -
CDR3nt: TGTGCCAGCAGTACCAGACAGAAAGGCTACACCTTC
CDR3aa: CASSTRQKGYTF

v_gene: TRBV3-1/TRBV3-2
j_gene: TRBJ2-6
d_gene: -
len: 18
abundance: -
CDR3nt: TGTGCCAGCAGCCTGGAGGGGGCTCTCCCCTCTGGGGCCAACGTCCTGACTTTC
CDR3aa: CASSLEGALPSGANVLTF

v_gene: TRBV7-6
j_gene: TRBJ2-7
d_gene: TRBD2
len: 20
abundance: -
CDR3nt: TGTGCCAGCAGCTTACTACCTGCGGGACTAGCGGGGGCGCCGGGGTACGAGCAGTACTTC
CDR3aa: CASSLLPAGLAGAPGYEQYF

v_gene: TRBV9
j_gene: TRBJ2-1
d_gene: TRBD2
len: 15
abundance: -
CDR3nt: TGTGCCAGCAGCGTCGTGGGAACTAGCGGGGATGAGCAGTTCTTC
CDR3aa: CASSVVGTSGDEQFF

v_gene: TRBV6-4
j_gene: TRBJ2-7
d_gene: TRBD2
len: 16
abundance: -
CDR3nt: TGTGCCAGCAGTGACTCTACTAGCGGGGGGCGCTACGAGCAGTACTTC
CDR3aa: CASSDSTSGGRYEQYF

v_gene: TRBV5-4
j_gene: TRBJ1-1
d_gene: -
len: 15
abundance: -
CDR3nt: TGTGCCAGCAGCCCCACGGGGGATTGGAACACTGAAGCTTTCTTT
CDR3aa: CASSPTGDWNTEAFF

v_gene: TRBV5-5
j_gene: TRBJ1-5
d_gene: TRBD1
len: 16
abundance: -
CDR3nt: TGTGCCAGCAGCTCCGGACAGGGGAGGGACAATCAGCCCCAGCATTTT
CDR3aa: CASSSGQGRDNQPQHF

v_gene: TRBV4-3
j_gene: TRBJ2-3
d_gene: TRBD2
len: 17
abundance: -
CDR3nt: TGCGCCAGCAGCCAAGATTGGCTAGCGGACAAGTCAGATACGCAGTATTTT
CDR3aa: CASSQDWLADKSDTQYF

v_gene: TRBV6-2/TRBV6-3
j_gene: TRBJ1-2
d_gene: -
len: 16
abundance: -
CDR3nt: TGTGCCAGCAGTTGGCCTCGGACGGGGATTAACTATGGCTACACCTTC
CDR3aa: CASSWPRTGINYGYTF

v_gene: TRBV28
j_gene: TRBJ2-1
d_gene: TRBD1
len: 14
abundance: -
CDR3nt: TGTGCCAGCAGTGGATTCGGACAGGACCATGAGCAGTTCTTC
CDR3aa: CASSGFGQDHEQFF

v_gene: TRBV6-5
j_gene: TRBJ1-2
d_gene: TRBD1
len: 14
abundance: once
CDR3nt: TGTGCCAGCAGTTACAAGGGCGGCGGACAGGGGGTGTCTTTC
CDR3aa: CASSYKGGGQGVSF

v_gene: TRBV19
j_gene: TRBJ2-2
d_gene: TRBD2
len: 14
abundance: few
CDR3nt: TGTGCCGGGAGGGAGGGAACGAACACCGGGGAGCTGTTTTTT
CDR3aa: CAGREGTNTGELFF

v_gene: TRBV27
j_gene: TRBJ2-1
d_gene: -
len: 11
abundance: -
CDR3nt: TGTGCCAGCAGTCTCTTGAATGAGCAGTTCTTC
CDR3aa: CASSLLNEQFF